The next 3 T cell receptor beta chains were all read from a single sample in a study of OX40 agonist ivuxolimab in advanced cancers. Generated by immunoSEQ multiplex PCR, the TCRdb table keeps only in-frame clones and is missing some. The sample records 90,000 or so clones, about 88% being singletons. The starting material was CD4+ or CD8+ T cells sorted from blood, obtained in a trial of the OX40 agonist ivuxolimab. Receptors originate from an adult with an advanced solid tumor such as melanoma, head and neck, liver or kidney cancer.

Here the CDR3 reads CASSSGGVSSYEQYF. CDR3 in DNA: TGTGCCAGCAGTTCAGGGGGAGTCTCATCCTACGAGCAGTACTTC. The chain is built from TRBV7-2 and TRBJ2-7; 7 bases fit TRBD1. Germline V gene lookup returns CDR1 SGHTA and CDR2 FQGNSA. V gave up 6 bases and J gave up 1 base; unmatched junction bases: 9. CDR3 length: 15 residues.

The J gene is TRBJ1-2, the V gene TRBV29-1, with D unresolved. The CDR3 sequence is 14 residues long. Germline CDR1 SQVTM, CDR2 ANQGSEA. V gave up 4 bases and J gave up 3 bases, with 15 bases separating them. CDR3 in DNA: TGCAGCGTTGGGGCCGTTGCGGGAGACTATGGCTACACCTTC. This gives the protein CSVGAVAGDYGYTF. The complete variable domain, with remaining parts taken from reference TRBV29-1 and TRBJ1-2, reads SAVISQKPSRDICQRGTSLTIQCQVDSQVTMMFWYRQQPGQSLTLIATANQGSEATYESGFVIDKFPISRPNLTFSTLTVSNMSPEDSSIYLCSVGAVAGDYGYTFGSGTRLTVV.

This chain links TRBV5-1 with TRBJ2-3, with D maybe TRBD2 (7 bases). This CDR3 spans 16 amino acids. Trimming cost V 0 bases and J 3 bases, with 14 bases left between them. The germline V gene encodes CDR1 SGHRS and CDR2 YFSETQ. CDR3 amino acids: CASSLVEGRGTDTQYF. CDR3 nucleotides: TGCGCCAGCAGCTTGGTAGAGGGGAGGGGGACAGATACGCAGTATTTT. Supplemented by reference TRBV5-1 and TRBJ2-3, the full variable domain reads KAGVTQTPRYLIKTRGQQVTLSCSPISGHRSVSWYQQTPGQGLQFLFEYFSETQRNKGNFPGRFSGRQFSNSRSEMNVSTLELGDSALYLCASSLVEGRGTDTQYFGPGTRLTVL.